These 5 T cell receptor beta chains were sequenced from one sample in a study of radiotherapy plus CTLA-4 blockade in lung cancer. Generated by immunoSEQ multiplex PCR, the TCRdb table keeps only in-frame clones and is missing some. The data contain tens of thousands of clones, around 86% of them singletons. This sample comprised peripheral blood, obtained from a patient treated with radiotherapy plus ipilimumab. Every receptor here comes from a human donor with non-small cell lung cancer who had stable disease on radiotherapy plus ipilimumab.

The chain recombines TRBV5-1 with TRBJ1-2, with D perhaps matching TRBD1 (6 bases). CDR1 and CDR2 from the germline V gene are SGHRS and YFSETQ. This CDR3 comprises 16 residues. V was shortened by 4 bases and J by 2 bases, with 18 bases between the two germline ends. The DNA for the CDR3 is TGCGCCAGCAGCCAGGTGCGGGGGGGCCAAAACTATGGCTACACCTTC. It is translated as CASSQVRGGQNYGYTF.

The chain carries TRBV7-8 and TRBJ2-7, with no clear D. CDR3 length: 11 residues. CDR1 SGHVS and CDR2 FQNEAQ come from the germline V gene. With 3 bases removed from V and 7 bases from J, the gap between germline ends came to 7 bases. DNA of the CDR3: TGTGCCAGCAGCTTTCAAGGGGAGCAGTACTTC. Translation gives CASSFQGEQYF.

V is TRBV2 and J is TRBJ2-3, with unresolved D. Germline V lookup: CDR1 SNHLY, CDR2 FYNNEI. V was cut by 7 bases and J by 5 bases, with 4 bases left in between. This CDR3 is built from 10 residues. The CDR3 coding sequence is TGTGCCAGCAACGAAGATACGCAGTATTTT. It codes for CASNEDTQYF.

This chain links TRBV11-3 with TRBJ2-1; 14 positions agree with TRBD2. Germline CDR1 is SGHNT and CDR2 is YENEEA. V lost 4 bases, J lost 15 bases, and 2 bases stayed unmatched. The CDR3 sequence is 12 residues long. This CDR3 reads CASSSGLAGAFF. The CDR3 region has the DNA TGTGCCAGCAGCTCGGGACTAGCGGGAGCGTTCTTC.

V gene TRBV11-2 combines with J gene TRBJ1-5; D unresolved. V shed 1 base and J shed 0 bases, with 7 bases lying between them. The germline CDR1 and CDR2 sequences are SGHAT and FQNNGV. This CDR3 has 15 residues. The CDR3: CASSLGQVSNQPQHF. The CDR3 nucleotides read TGTGCCAGCAGCTTAGGGCAGGTTAGCAATCAGCCCCAGCATTTT.